This TCR beta chain was captured in a study of T cell responses to AZD1222 COVID-19 vaccine. TCRdb's copy holds only in-frame clones and misses some; the assay was immunoSEQ multiplex PCR. The table shows about 150,000 clones, with about 88% occurring only once. The germline gives CDR1 LGHDT, CDR2 YNNKEL (reference sequence). The V end lost 1 base, the J end lost 0 bases, and 7 bases lay between the germline ends. This CDR3 region has 15 residues. The TCR originated in an adult who had recovered from COVID-19. This chain uses TRBV3-1 (or the pseudogene TRBV3-2) with TRBJ1-5; D unclear. Material: peripheral blood, obtained after recovery from COVID-19. DNA of the CDR3: TGTGCCAGCAGCCAAGGAAGGAATAGCAATCAGCCCCAGCATTTT. It translates to CASSQGRNSNQPQHF.